The rows below give T cell receptor beta chains drawn from one sample of a study of neoadjuvant anti-PD-1 for oral cavity cancer. Profiled with immunoSEQ multiplex PCR; TCRdb holds only in-frame clones, not every one. The sample holds some 14,000 clones; over 60% are singletons and the top ten take 2.2%. The source material was PBMCs, sampled before nivolumab (anti-PD-1) treatment. The source is a person aged 40 to 85 with oral cavity squamous cell carcinoma. The CDR3 runs from the conserved cysteine through the conserved F or W. The D gene is left open where the match is weak. Not every row has a clone size; where given, it reads once, few, many or a size class.

-	TRBV9	-	TRBJ1-2	CASSVDPTGGYTF	TGTGCCAGCAGCGTCGACCCCACAGGTGGCTACACCTTC
-	TRBV2	-	TRBJ1-5	CASSLSYGNQPQHF	TGTGCCAGCAGCCTTTCATATGGCAATCAGCCCCAGCATTTT
TRBD1	TRBV19	once	TRBJ2-4	CASRLTGAVSRAQDGVTVNIQYF	TGTGCCAGTAGACTTACAGGGGCCGTCAGCCGGGCTCAAGACGGAGTAACGGTAAACATTCAGTACTTC
TRBD1	TRBV5-1	-	TRBJ1-4	CASSFGTEGEKLFF	TGCGCCAGCAGCTTTGGGACAGAGGGGGAAAAACTGTTTTTT
-	TRBV18	-	TRBJ1-6	CASSFFPVRAEDNSPLHF	TGTGCCAGCTCATTTTTTCCTGTCCGGGCTGAAGATAATTCACCCCTCCACTTT
TRBD1	TRBV28	-	TRBJ2-7	CASSQAWDSEQYF	TGTGCCAGCAGCCAAGCCTGGGACAGTGAGCAGTACTTC
-	TRBV5-4	once	TRBJ2-1	CASSPASYNEQFF	TGTGCCAGCAGCCCCGCTTCCTACAATGAGCAGTTCTTC
TRBD2	TRBV19	-	TRBJ2-1	CASSISMGLAGVSYEQFF	TGTGCCAGTAGTATAAGTATGGGACTAGCGGGAGTGAGCTATGAGCAGTTCTTC
-	TRBV28	-	TRBJ1-5	CASISGVGPQHF	TGTGCCAGCATTTCGGGGGTTGGGCCCCAGCATTTT
-	TRBV5-4	few	TRBJ1-5	CASSRGESNQPQHF	TGTGCCAGTTCGAGGGGGGAAAGCAATCAGCCCCAGCATTTT
-	TRBV6-6	few	TRBJ2-7	CASSSPTLGSYEQYF	TGTGCCAGCAGCTCCCCAACCCTGGGCTCCTACGAGCAGTACTTC
TRBD2	TRBV2	-	TRBJ2-7	CASRGLAGASEQYF	TGTGCCAGCCGCGGATTAGCGGGAGCCTCCGAGCAGTACTTC
-	TRBV7-9	-	TRBJ1-5	CASSRTSRGLNSNQPQHF	TGTGCCAGCAGCCGAACCTCCAGGGGACTGAATAGCAATCAGCCCCAGCATTTT
-	TRBV11-2	-	TRBJ1-2	CASRPFGAFKGGYTF	TGTGCCAGCAGACCTTTTGGGGCATTTAAGGGTGGCTACACCTTC
-	TRBV10-3	few	TRBJ2-1	CAITTSPPDEQFF	TGTGCCATCACTACGTCCCCCCCGGATGAGCAGTTCTTC
TRBD1	TRBV30	-	TRBJ1-5	CAWSVAGGRQPQHF	TGTGCCTGGAGTGTGGCAGGGGGCAGGCAGCCCCAGCATTTT
-	TRBV7-7	-	TRBJ1-4	CASSLGFNEKLFF	TGTGCTAGCAGCTTGGGGTTTAATGAAAAACTGTTTTTT
-	TRBV6-5	-	TRBJ2-2	CGTRVYYTGELFF	TGTGGTACTAGGGTTTATTACACCGGGGAGCTGTTTTTT
TRBD1	TRBV5-1	-	TRBJ2-1	CASSSGQGYNEQFF	TGCGCCAGCAGCTCGGGACAGGGGTACAATGAGCAGTTCTTC
-	TRBV5-1	-	TRBJ2-5	CASSLGAVYSETQYF	TGCGCCAGCAGCTTGGGTGCAGTGTATTCCGAGACCCAGTACTTC
-	TRBV27	-	TRBJ1-2	CASRLTANYGYTF	TGTGCCAGCAGGCTGACAGCTAACTATGGCTACACCTTC
-	TRBV27	-	TRBJ1-1	CASSLSWGRETVAFF	TGTGCCAGCAGTTTGTCATGGGGCAGGGAGACCGTAGCTTTCTTT
-	TRBV18	few	TRBJ2-1	CASSPDTGFKREQFF	TGTGCCAGCTCACCTGACACAGGGTTCAAACGTGAGCAGTTCTTC
TRBD1	TRBV6-7	-	TRBJ1-3	CASSSTGEFGNTIYF	TGTGCCAGCAGTTCGACAGGGGAATTTGGAAACACCATATATTTT
TRBD2	TRBV14	-	TRBJ2-3	CASSQDPSGRFGEADTQYF	TGTGCCAGCAGCCAAGACCCTAGCGGGAGGTTCGGGGAGGCAGATACGCAGTATTTT
TRBD1	TRBV19	-	TRBJ1-4	CASRRGLNEKLFF	TGTGCCAGTAGGAGGGGGCTGAATGAAAAACTGTTTTTT